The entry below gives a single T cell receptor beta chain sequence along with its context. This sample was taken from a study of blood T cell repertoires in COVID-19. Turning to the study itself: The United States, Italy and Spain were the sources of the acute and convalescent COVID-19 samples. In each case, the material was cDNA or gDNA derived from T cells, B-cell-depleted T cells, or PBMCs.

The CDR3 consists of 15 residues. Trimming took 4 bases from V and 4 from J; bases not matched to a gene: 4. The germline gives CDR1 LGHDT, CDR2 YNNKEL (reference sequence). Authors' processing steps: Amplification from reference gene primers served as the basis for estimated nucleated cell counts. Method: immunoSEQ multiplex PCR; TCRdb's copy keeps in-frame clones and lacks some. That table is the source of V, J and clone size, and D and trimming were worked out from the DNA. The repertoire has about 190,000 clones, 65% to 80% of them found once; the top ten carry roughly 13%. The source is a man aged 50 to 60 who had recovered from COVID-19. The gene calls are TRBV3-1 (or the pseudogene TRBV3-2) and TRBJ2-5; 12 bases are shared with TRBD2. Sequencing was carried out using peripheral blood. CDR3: CASSLGLAGSETQYF. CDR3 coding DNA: TGTGCCAGCAGCCTAGGACTAGCGGGATCAGAGACCCAGTACTTC.